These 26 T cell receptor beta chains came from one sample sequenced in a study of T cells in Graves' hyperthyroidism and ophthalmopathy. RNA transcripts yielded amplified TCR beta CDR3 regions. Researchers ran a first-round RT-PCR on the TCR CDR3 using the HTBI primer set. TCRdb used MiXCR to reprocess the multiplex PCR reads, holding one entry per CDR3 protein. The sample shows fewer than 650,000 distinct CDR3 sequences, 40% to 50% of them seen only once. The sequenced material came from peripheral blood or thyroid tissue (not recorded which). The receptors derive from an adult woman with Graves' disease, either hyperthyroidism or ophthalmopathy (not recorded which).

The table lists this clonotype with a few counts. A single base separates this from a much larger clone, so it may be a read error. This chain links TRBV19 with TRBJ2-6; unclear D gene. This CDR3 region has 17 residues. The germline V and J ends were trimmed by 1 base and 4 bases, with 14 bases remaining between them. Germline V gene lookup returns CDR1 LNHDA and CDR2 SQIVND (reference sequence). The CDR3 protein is CASSIGKGPTGANVLTF. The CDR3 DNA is TGTGCCAGTAGTATAGGGAAGGGCCCAACGGGGGCCAACGTCCTGACTTTC.

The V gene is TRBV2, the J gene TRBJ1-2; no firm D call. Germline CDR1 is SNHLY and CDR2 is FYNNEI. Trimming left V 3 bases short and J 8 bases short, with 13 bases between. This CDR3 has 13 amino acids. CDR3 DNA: TGTGCCAGCAGTGATACCAGATGGGGAGGCTACACCTTC. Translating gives CASSDTRWGGYTF.

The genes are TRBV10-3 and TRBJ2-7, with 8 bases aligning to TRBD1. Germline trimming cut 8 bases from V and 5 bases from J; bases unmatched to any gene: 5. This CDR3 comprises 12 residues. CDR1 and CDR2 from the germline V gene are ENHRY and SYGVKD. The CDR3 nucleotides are TGTGCCATCCGGGACAGGATGAACGAGCAGTACTTC. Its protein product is CAIRDRMNEQYF.

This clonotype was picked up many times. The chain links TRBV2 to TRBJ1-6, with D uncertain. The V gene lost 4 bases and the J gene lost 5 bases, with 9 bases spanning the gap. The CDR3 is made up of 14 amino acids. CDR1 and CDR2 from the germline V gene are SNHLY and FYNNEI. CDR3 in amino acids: CASSARADNSPLHF. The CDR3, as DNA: TGTGCCAGCAGTGCCCGGGCGGATAATTCACCCCTCCACTTT.

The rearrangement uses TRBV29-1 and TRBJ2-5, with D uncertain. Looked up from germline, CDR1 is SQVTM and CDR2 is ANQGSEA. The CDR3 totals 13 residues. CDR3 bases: TGCAGTGCAGAAAGGTCGGATCAAGAGACCCAGTACTTC. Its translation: CSAERSDQETQYF.

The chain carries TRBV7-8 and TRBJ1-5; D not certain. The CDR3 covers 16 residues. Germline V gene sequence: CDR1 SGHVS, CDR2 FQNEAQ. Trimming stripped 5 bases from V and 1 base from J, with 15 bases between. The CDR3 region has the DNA TGTGCCAGCAGCCCGTCGGTTGTCGGGAGCAATCAGCCCCAGCATTTT. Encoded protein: CASSPSVVGSNQPQHF.

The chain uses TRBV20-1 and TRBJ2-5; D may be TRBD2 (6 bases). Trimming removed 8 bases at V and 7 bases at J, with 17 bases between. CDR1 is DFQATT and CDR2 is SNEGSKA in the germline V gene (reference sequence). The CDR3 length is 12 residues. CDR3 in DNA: TGCAGTTCCGGGGGTGTGGTCGGGACCCAGTACTTC. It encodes CSSGGVVGTQYF.

The CDR3 region has the DNA TGTGCCAGCAGTCCGAATGGTGGCTACGAGCAGTACTTC. Its translation is CASSPNGGYEQYF. The rearrangement uses TRBV12-3 or TRBV12-4 and TRBJ2-7; unclear D gene. Trimming removed 5 bases from V and 3 bases from J, with 11 bases in between. The CDR3 is made up of 13 amino acids.

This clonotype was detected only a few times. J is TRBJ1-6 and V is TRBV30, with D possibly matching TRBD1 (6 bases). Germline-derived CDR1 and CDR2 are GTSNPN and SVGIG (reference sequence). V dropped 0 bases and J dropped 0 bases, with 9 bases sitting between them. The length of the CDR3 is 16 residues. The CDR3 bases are TGTGCCTGGAGTGTACAGGGCGCCTCCTATAATTCACCCCTCCACTTT. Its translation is CAWSVQGASYNSPLHF. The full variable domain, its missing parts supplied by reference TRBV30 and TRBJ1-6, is SQTIHQWPATLVQPVGSPLSLECTVEGTSNPNLYWYRQAAGRGLQLLFYSVGIGQISSEVPQNLSASRPQDRQFILSSKKLLLSDSGFYLCAWSVQGASYNSPLHFGNGTRLTVT.

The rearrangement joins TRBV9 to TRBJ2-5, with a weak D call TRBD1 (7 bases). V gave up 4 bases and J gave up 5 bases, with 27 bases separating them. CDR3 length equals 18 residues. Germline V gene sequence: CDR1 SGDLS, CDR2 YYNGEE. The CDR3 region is CASSPRGTALLEKETQYF. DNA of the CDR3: TGTGCCAGCAGCCCCCGCGGGACAGCCCTTCTGGAGAAGGAGACCCAGTACTTC.

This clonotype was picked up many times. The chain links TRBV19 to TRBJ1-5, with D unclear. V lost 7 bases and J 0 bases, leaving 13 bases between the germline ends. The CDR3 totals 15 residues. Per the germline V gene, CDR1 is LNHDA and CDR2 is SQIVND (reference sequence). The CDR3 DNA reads TGTGCCAGTATCCACGACGGTTCTAGCAATCAGCCCCAGCATTTT. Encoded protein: CASIHDGSSNQPQHF.

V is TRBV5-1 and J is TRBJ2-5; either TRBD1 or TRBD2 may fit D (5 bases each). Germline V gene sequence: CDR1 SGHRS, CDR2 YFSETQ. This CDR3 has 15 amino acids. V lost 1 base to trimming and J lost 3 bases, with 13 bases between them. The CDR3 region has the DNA TGCGCCAGCAGCTTGATTGGGGGAGTTAAAGAGACCCAGTACTTC. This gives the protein CASSLIGGVKETQYF.

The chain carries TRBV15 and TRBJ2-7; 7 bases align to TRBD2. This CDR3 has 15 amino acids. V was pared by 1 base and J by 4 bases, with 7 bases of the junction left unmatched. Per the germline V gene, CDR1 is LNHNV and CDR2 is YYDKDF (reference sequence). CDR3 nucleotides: TGTGCCACCAGCAGAGCGAGCGGGATAGGGTACGAGCAGTACTTC. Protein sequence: CATSRASGIGYEQYF.

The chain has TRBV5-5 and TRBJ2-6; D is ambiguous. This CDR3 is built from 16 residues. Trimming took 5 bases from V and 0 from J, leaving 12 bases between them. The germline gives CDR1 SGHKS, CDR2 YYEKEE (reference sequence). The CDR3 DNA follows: TGTGCCAGCAGGGTACAGCTTGGCTCTGGGGCCAACGTCCTGACTTTC. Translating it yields CASRVQLGSGANVLTF.

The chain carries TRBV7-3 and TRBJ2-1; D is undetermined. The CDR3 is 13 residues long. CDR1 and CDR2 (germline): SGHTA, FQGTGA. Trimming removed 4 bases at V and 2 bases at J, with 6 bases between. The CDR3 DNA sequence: TGTGCCAGCAGCTCAACAACCTACAATGAGCAGTTCTTC. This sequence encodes CASSSTTYNEQFF.

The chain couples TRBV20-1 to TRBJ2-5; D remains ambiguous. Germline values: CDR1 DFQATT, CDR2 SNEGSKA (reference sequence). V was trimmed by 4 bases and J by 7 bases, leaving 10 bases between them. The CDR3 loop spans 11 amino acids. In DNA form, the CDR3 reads TGCAGTGCTAACTCAGTTGGGACCCAGTACTTC. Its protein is CSANSVGTQYF.

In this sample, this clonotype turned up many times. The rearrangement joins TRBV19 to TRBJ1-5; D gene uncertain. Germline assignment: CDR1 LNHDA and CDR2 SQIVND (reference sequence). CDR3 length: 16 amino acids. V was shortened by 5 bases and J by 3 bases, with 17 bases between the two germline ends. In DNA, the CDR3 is TGTGCCAGTAGTGTGGCGACGGGGTATTTCAATCAGCCCCAGCATTTT. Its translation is CASSVATGYFNQPQHF.

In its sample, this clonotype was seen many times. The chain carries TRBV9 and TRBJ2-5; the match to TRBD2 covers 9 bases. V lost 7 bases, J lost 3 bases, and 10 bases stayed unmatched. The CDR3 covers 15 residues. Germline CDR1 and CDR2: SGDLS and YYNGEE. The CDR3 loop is CASGWREGGEETQYF. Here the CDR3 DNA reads TGTGCCAGCGGATGGCGGGAGGGCGGGGAAGAGACCCAGTACTTC.

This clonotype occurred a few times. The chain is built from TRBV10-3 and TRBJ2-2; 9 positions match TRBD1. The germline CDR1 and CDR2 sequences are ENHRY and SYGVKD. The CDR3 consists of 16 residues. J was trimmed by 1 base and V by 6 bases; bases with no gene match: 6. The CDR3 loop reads CAISPTGGLNTGELFF. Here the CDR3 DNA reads TGTGCCATCAGCCCGACAGGGGGATTGAACACCGGGGAGCTGTTTTTT.

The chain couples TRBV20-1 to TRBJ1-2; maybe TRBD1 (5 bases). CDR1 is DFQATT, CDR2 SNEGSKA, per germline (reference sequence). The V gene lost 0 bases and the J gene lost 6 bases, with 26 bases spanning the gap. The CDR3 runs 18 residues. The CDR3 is CSARDWRGGNTGDDGYTF. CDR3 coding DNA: TGCAGTGCTAGAGATTGGCGGGGCGGGAACACCGGGGACGATGGCTACACCTTC.

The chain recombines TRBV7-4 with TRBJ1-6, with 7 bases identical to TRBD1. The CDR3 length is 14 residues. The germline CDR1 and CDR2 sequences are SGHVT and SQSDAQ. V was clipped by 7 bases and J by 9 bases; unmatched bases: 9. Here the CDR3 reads CASKEGAHSSPLHF. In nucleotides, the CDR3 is TGTGCCAGCAAAGAGGGGGCGCATAGTTCACCCCTCCACTTT.

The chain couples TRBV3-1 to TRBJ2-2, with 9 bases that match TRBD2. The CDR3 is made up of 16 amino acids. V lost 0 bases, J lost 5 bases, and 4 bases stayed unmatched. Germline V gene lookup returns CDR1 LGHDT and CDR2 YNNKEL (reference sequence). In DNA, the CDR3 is TGTGCCAGCAGCCAAGAGGGCCTAGCGGGAACCGGGGAGCTGTTTTTT. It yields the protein CASSQEGLAGTGELFF.

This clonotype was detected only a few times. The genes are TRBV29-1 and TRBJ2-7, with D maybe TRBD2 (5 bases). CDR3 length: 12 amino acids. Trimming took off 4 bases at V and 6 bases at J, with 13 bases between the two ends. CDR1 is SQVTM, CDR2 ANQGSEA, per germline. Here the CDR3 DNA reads TGCAGCGTTGCAGCCGGGGTCGGCGAGCAGTACTTC. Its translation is CSVAAGVGEQYF.

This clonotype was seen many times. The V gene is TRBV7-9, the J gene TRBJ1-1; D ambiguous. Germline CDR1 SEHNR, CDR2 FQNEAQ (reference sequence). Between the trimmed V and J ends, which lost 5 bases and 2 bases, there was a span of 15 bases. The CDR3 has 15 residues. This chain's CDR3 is CASSVGDLRNTEAFF. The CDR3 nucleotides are TGTGCCAGCAGCGTAGGAGACCTGCGAAACACTGAAGCTTTCTTT.

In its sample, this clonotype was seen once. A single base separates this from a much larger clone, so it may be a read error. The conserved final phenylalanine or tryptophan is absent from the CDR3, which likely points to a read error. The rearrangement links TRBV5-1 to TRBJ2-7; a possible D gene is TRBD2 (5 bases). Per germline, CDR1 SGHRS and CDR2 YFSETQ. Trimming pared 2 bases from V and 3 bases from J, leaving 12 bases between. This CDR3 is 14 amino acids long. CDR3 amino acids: CASSLNAGSYEQYL. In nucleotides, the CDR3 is TGCGCCAGCAGCTTAAATGCTGGGAGCTACGAGCAGTACCTC.

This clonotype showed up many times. The CDR3 DNA is TGTGCCAGCAACCCTGTGGGACAGGGGGCTGGTGAAGCTTTCTTT. Translation gives CASNPVGQGAGEAFF. V and J are TRBV12-3 or TRBV12-4 and TRBJ1-1, with 12 bases lining up with TRBD1. The CDR3 runs 15 residues. The J segment lost 7 bases and the V segment lost 7 bases, leaving 10 bases of the junction unmatched.